Following are 26 T cell receptor beta chains from one sample sequenced in a study of radiotherapy plus CTLA-4 blockade in lung cancer. Profiling relied on immunoSEQ multiplex PCR, and the TCRdb table lists in-frame clones only, not all of them. Here the sample spans over 60,000 clones, around 87% being singletons. The specimen comprised peripheral blood, sampled from a patient treated with radiotherapy plus ipilimumab. The receptor source for this set is a human donor with non-small cell lung cancer that progressed on radiotherapy plus ipilimumab.

CDR3 in amino acids: CASSQVLERDRGPEQYF. In DNA, the CDR3 is TGCGCCAGCAGCCAAGTATTAGAACGGGACAGGGGGCCCGAGCAGTACTTC. The genes are TRBV4-1 and TRBJ2-7, with 12 bases fitting TRBD1. V dropped 1 base and J dropped 6; count of bases not matched to a gene: 10. This CDR3 has 17 amino acids. CDR1 and CDR2 from the germline V gene are MGHRA and YSYEKL.

The table lists this clone with a few counts. The J gene is TRBJ2-7, the V gene TRBV12-5; no definite D call. Looked up from germline, CDR1 is LGHNT and CDR2 is FRNRAP. The CDR3 totals 12 residues. V was clipped by 9 bases and J by 6 bases, with 15 bases between them. CDR3 sequence (DNA): TGTGCTAGCTTTTTCCCCTCTAGCGAGCAGTACGTC. This translates into CASFFPSSEQYV.

This clone has just one count. The genes are TRBV7-9 and TRBJ1-2; TRBD1 matches at 7 bases. The CDR3 is 14 residues long. Germline CDR1 is SEHNR and CDR2 is FQNEAQ (reference sequence). Losses at the gene ends were 5 bases for V and 4 bases for J; bases not matched to a gene: 7. CDR3 DNA: TGTGCCAGCAGCAGGGGACAGACTTCCTATGGCTACACCTTC. This translates into CASSRGQTSYGYTF. Using reference TRBV7-9 and TRBJ1-2 for the parts outside the CDR3, the full variable domain is DTGVSQNPRHKITKRGQNVTFRCDPISEHNRLYWYRQTLGQGPEFLTYFQNEAQLEKSRLLSDRFSAERPKGSFSTLEIQRTEQGDSAMYLCASSRGQTSYGYTFGSGTRLTVV.

The chain uses TRBV7-2 and TRBJ2-2; a weak D match, TRBD2 (6 bases). The germline V and J ends were trimmed by 5 bases and 2 bases, with 12 bases remaining between them. CDR1 is SGHTA and CDR2 is FQGNSA in the germline V gene. The CDR3 has 15 amino acids. Written as DNA, the CDR3 is TGTGCCAGCAGCAGGTCCGGGACTAACACCGGGGAGCTGTTTTTT. This codes for CASSRSGTNTGELFF.

The chain couples TRBV2 to TRBJ2-7; 7 positions match TRBD1. This CDR3 region has 13 residues. V shed 5 bases and J 4 bases; nucleotides not matched to a gene: 5. CDR1 is SNHLY and CDR2 is FYNNEI in the germline V gene. In DNA, the CDR3 is TGTGCCAGCAGTCGGGACAGAGATTACGAGCAGTACTTC. Amino acid sequence: CASSRDRDYEQYF.

Notes on this clone: The germline gene is not matched at one end of the junction; a read error may be the cause. Other DNA sequences in the same sample also yield this CDR3. The rearrangement joins TRBV7-2 to TRBJ1-5; D gene uncertain. CDR1 and CDR2 from the germline V gene are SGHTA and FQGNSA. The CDR3 is made up of 15 amino acids. The CDR3 region is CASSLGGGSNQPQHF. As DNA, the CDR3 is TGTGCCAGCAGCTTAGGGGGAGGGAGCAATCAGCCCCAGCACTTT.

This clone was seen a single time. The rearrangement links TRBV27 to TRBJ1-5; D gene ambiguous. V was pared by 3 bases and J by 7 bases, with 16 bases between. The CDR3 sequence is 15 residues long. CDR1 and CDR2 from the germline V gene are MNHEY and SMNVEV (reference sequence). The DNA for the CDR3 is TGTGCCAGCAGTTTGATGTGGGGAGGTGGGCAGCCCCAGCATTTT. The encoded protein is CASSLMWGGGQPQHF.

The chain couples TRBV27 to TRBJ2-7, with D perhaps TRBD2 (6 bases). Germline-derived CDR1 and CDR2 are MNHEY and SMNVEV (reference sequence). The V end lost 5 bases, the J end lost 1 base, and 24 bases lay between the germline ends. The CDR3 is 18 amino acids. The DNA for the CDR3 is TGTGCCAGCAGTCCCCATCGAGAGTGGGAGGAGGCTTCCTACGAGCAGTACTTC. Translating gives CASSPHREWEEASYEQYF.

The chain uses TRBV2 and TRBJ2-3; 10 nucleotides align to TRBD1. The CDR3 contains 14 residues. Trimming took 7 bases from V and 5 from J; bases not matched to a gene: 6. The germline CDR1 and CDR2 sequences are SNHLY and FYNNEI. The CDR3 DNA reads as TGTGCCAGCACGAGGACAGGGGGAATAGATACGCAGTATTTT. It encodes CASTRTGGIDTQYF. Looking up the rest from reference TRBV2 and TRBJ2-3 gives the full variable domain: EPEVTQTPSHQVTQMGQEVILRCVPISNHLYFYWYRQILGQKVEFLVSFYNNEISEKSEIFDDQFSVERPDGSNFTLKIRSTKLEDSAMYFCASTRTGGIDTQYFGPGTRLTVL.

This clone was counted between two and nine times. This chain connects TRBV28 to TRBJ2-1; 9 positions agree with TRBD1. The germline V gene has CDR1 MDHEN and CDR2 SYDVKM. Trimming took 7 bases from V and 7 from J; bases not matched to a gene: 8. This CDR3 is 14 amino acids long. The CDR3 loop is CASIGTGFVNEQFF. The DNA for the CDR3 is TGTGCCAGCATCGGGACAGGGTTCGTTAATGAGCAGTTCTTC.

This clone showed up just once. The J gene is TRBJ2-1, the V gene TRBV6-1; 12 nucleotides line up with TRBD2. V lost 9 bases and J lost 6; bases outside the gene matches: 9. The length of the CDR3 is 15 residues. CDR1 is MNHNS and CDR2 is SASEGT in the germline V gene. The DNA for the CDR3 is TGTGCCAGGGGCGGGCTAGCGGGAGGGATCAATGAGCAGTTCTTC. Its translation: CARGGLAGGINEQFF.

This clone was detected only once. The chain is built from TRBV6-6 and TRBJ2-3; D uncertain. In germline, CDR1 is MNHNY, CDR2 SVGAGI (reference sequence). The ends were cut back, 9 bases at V and 3 bases at J, with 10 bases in the middle. This CDR3 is built from 12 residues. The CDR3 region has the DNA TGTGCCAGTATTGATTATACAGATACGCAGTATTTT. Translation gives CASIDYTDTQYF.

V and J are TRBV21-1 and TRBJ2-4; the DNA was not compared with TRBD2, the D call given in the table. TRBV21-1 is flagged as a pseudogene. The CDR3 is 14 amino acids. In DNA, the CDR3 is TGTGCCAGCAGCAATCCGCCGGCAGCGAACATTCAGTACTTC. This sequence encodes CASSNPPAANIQYF.

V is TRBV18 and J is TRBJ2-1; TRBD2 matches at 9 bases. Germline lookup yields CDR1 KGHSH and CDR2 LQKENI. The CDR3 is 15 amino acids. Trimming removed 3 bases from V and 6 bases from J; junction bases left unmatched: 6. CDR3 in amino acids: CASSPVLAGSNEQFF. As DNA, the CDR3 is TGTGCCAGCTCACCTGTACTAGCGGGCAGCAATGAGCAGTTCTTC.

The DNA for the CDR3 is TGCGCCAGCAGCCCTAAGCAGGAGCAGTTCTTC. This translates into CASSPKQEQFF. V and J are TRBV5-1 and TRBJ2-1; D remains ambiguous. This CDR3 has 11 amino acids. Trimming stripped 4 bases from V and 10 bases from J, with 9 bases between. Per the germline V gene, CDR1 is SGHRS and CDR2 is YFSETQ.

The chain couples TRBV14 to TRBJ1-2; D remains ambiguous. CDR1 and CDR2 from the germline V gene are SGHDN and FVKESK. The CDR3 covers 17 residues. The V end lost 0 bases, the J end lost 5 bases, and 19 bases lay between the germline ends. CDR3 nucleotide sequence: TGTGCCAGCAGCCAAGACCTCCCCGGGTGGAGCGAATATGGCTACACCTTC. Its protein product is CASSQDLPGWSEYGYTF.

This clone was counted a single time. The chain joins TRBV9 to TRBJ2-5; 12 nucleotides line up with TRBD2. V was clipped by 3 bases and J by 3 bases; unmatched bases: 12. Looked up from germline, CDR1 is SGDLS and CDR2 is YYNGEE. This CDR3 has 18 residues. CDR3 bases: TGTGCCAGCAGCGCCCTCTCGACTAGCGGGAGTATAGAAGAGACCCAGTACTTC. Translated: CASSALSTSGSIEETQYF.

The rearrangement joins TRBV6-7 to TRBJ2-4; tentative D call: TRBD1 (5 bases). TRBV6-7 is labeled an ORF, and its function is uncertain. With 0 bases removed from V and 3 bases from J, the gap between germline ends came to 12 bases. The CDR3 loop spans 16 amino acids. CDR3 residues: CASSYSGLEFKNIQYF. CDR3 nucleotide sequence: TGTGCCAGCAGTTACTCGGGGCTAGAGTTCAAAAACATTCAGTACTTC.

V gene TRBV19 combines with J gene TRBJ1-3, with TRBD1 matching 9 bases. The CDR3 sequence is 16 residues long. Losses at the gene ends were 3 bases for V and 4 bases for J; bases not matched to a gene: 7. In germline, CDR1 is LNHDA, CDR2 SQIVND (reference sequence). CDR3 sequence (DNA): TGTGCCAGTAGTATTACCGCCGGGACAGGGGGAAACACCATATATTTT. Translation gives CASSITAGTGGNTIYF. Full variable domain (remainder filled in from reference TRBV19 and TRBJ1-3): DGGITQSPKYLFRKEGQNVTLSCEQNLNHDAMYWYRQDPGQGLRLIYYSQIVNDFQKGDIAEGYSVSREKKESFPLTVTSAQKNPTAFYLCASSITAGTGGNTIYFGEGSWLTVV.

J is TRBJ2-3 and V is TRBV10-3; 7 positions agree with TRBD2. V was pared by 0 bases and J by 0 bases, with 6 bases of the junction left unmatched. The CDR3 runs 17 residues. Germline CDR1 reads ENHRY; CDR2 reads SYGVKD. CDR3 DNA: TGTGCCATCAGTGAGTCGAACCCTAGCGGCAGCACAGATACGCAGTATTTT. Its translation is CAISESNPSGSTDTQYF.

A remark on this clone: The junction and the germline gene differ at one end; a read error may be behind it. The chain uses TRBV7-7 and TRBJ2-7; TRBD2 might be the D (6 bases). The CDR3 has 13 amino acids. Looked up from germline, CDR1 is SSHAT and CDR2 is FNYEAQ (reference sequence). The CDR3 spells CASSPLPGREQYF. The CDR3, as DNA: TGTGCTAGCAGCCCCCTCCCGGGGAGGGAGCAGTACTTC.

The chain carries TRBV7-2 and TRBJ1-1, with 7 bases aligning to TRBD1. The V segment lost 4 bases and the J segment 1 base; nucleotides outside the gene matches: 6. This CDR3 is built from 15 residues. Germline CDR1 and CDR2: SGHTA and FQGNSA. The CDR3 here is CASSYSGTANTEAFF. CDR3 DNA: TGTGCCAGCAGCTACAGTGGGACAGCGAACACTGAAGCTTTCTTT.

This sequence joins TRBV19 and TRBJ2-7; TRBD2 agrees at 8 bases. J was trimmed by 3 bases and V by 1 base; bases with no gene match: 5. The germline V gene encodes CDR1 LNHDA and CDR2 SQIVND (reference sequence). This CDR3 is 15 amino acids long. Written as DNA, the CDR3 is TGTGCCAGTAGTATAGGAGAAGCGGGAGACTACGAGCAGTACTTC. Translated, it gives CASSIGEAGDYEQYF.

The V call is TRBV19, the J call TRBJ1-5, with 9 nucleotides matching TRBD1. CDR3 length: 15 residues. V shed 2 bases and J 7 bases; nucleotides not matched to a gene: 6. In germline, CDR1 is LNHDA, CDR2 SQIVND (reference sequence). This CDR3 is CASSIQQGAQQPQHF. The CDR3 nucleotides are TGTGCCAGTAGTATACAACAGGGGGCCCAACAGCCCCAGCATTTT.

The V and J genes are TRBV7-2 and TRBJ2-2; D is ambiguous. Germline V gives CDR1 SGHTA, CDR2 FQGNSA. This CDR3 is 14 amino acids long. Between the trimmed V and J ends, which lost 1 base and 6 bases, there was a span of 9 bases. The CDR3 here is CASSLGPRPGELFF. The CDR3 DNA is TGTGCCAGCAGCTTAGGACCACGTCCCGGGGAGCTGTTTTTT.

V usage is TRBV28 and J usage is TRBJ1-1; D gene ambiguous. V lost 7 bases and J lost 8, with 20 bases in between. CDR3 length: 14 amino acids. Germline V gives CDR1 MDHEN, CDR2 SYDVKM. The CDR3 protein is CASTPDGRRAEAFF. DNA of the CDR3: TGTGCCAGCACACCCGATGGGAGGAGGGCGGAAGCTTTCTTT.